Listed below are T cell receptor beta chains from one sample, sequenced in a study of T-cell reconstitution after alpha-beta-depleted transplantation in children. TCRdb processed the PCR reads anew with MiXCR; each CDR3 protein has one entry. The table shows about 230,000 distinct CDR3 sequences, with approximately 12% occurring only once. The specimen comprised PBMCs from the stem cell graft donor, sampled from the stem cell graft. The source of these receptors is a human donor who donated a stem cell graft to a child with acute lymphoblastic leukemia. The CDR3 runs from the conserved cysteine through the conserved F or W. The D gene is left open where the match is weak. Clone size is shown for a subset of rows, as once, few, many or a class of expanded clone.

>TRBV12-3/TRBV12-4|TRBD1|TRBJ2-1|many
TGTGCCAGCAGAGATATCGGGACAGGGGGCTCCAATGAGCAGTTCTTC
CASRDIGTGGSNEQFF
>TRBV5-1|NA|TRBJ1-6|many
TGCGCCAGCACCGGGACCCCCGGTTCACCCCTCCACTTT
CASTGTPGSPLHF
>TRBV10-3|NA|TRBJ1-1|many
TGTGCCATCAGTGAGTCGATGGCAGGGAACTCCCCTGAAGCTTTCTTT
CAISESMAGNSPEAFF
>TRBV11-2|NA|TRBJ2-7|few
TGTGCCAGCAGCTTTCTCGTCGCCTACGAGCAGTACTTC
CASSFLVAYEQYF
>TRBV29-1|TRBD2|TRBJ2-1|many
TGCAGCGTTGGTAGGAGCGGGGGTTACAATGAGCAGTTCTTC
CSVGRSGGYNEQFF
>TRBV12-3/TRBV12-4|NA|TRBJ2-7|many
TGTGCCAGCAGTTTAGACAGGAGGGCCTACGAGCAGTACTTC
CASSLDRRAYEQYF
>TRBV7-9|NA|TRBJ2-1|few
TGTGCCAGCAGTACTAGGGGGGAGCAGTTCTTC
CASSTRGEQFF
>TRBV9|NA|TRBJ1-5|few
TGTGCCAGCAGCGTAGGAGGGGGGGCAGGACAGCCCCAGCATTTT
CASSVGGGAGQPQHF
>TRBV6-5|NA|TRBJ1-3|many
TGTGCCAGCAGTTACGCCTCCGGACTCGGAAACACCATATATTTT
CASSYASGLGNTIYF
>TRBV12-3/TRBV12-4|NA|TRBJ2-4|many
TGTGCCAGCAGTTTACGGGCAGACATTATAGCCAAAAACATTCAGTACTTC
CASSLRADIIAKNIQYF
>TRBV4-3|TRBD2|TRBJ2-1|NA
TGCGCCAGCAGCCAAGATCACCCGGCTAGCGGGGGTATTTTAAACAATGAGCAGTTCTTC
CASSQDHPASGGILNNEQFF
>TRBV27|NA|TRBJ1-4|many
TGTGCCAGCAGTTTCGGCGGTGCAACTAATGAAAAACTGTTTTTT
CASSFGGATNEKLFF
>TRBV6-1|TRBD1|TRBJ1-4|many
TGTGCCAGCTACAGGGGTAATGGGGAAAAACTGTTTTTT
CASYRGNGEKLFF
>TRBV7-2|NA|TRBJ1-1|many
TGTGCCAGCAGCTTACTGGGACGGGACACTGAAGCTTTCTTT
CASSLLGRDTEAFF
>TRBV9|TRBD1|TRBJ2-7|many
TGTGCCAGCAGCGGGGGACAGGGAGGCTACGAGCAGTACTTC
CASSGGQGGYEQYF
>TRBV6-2/TRBV6-3|NA|TRBJ2-7|many
TGTGCCAGCAGTTACTTGCTGTCGGGTGAGCAGTACTTC
CASSYLLSGEQYF
>TRBV6-4|NA|TRBJ2-7|NA
TGTGCCAGCAGCCCTCAGCCGGGTGGCTACGAGCAGTACTTC
CASSPQPGGYEQYF
>TRBV11-2|NA|TRBJ2-7|NA
TGTGCCAGCAGCCGACAGTCCTCCTACGAGCAGTACTTC
CASSRQSSYEQYF
>TRBV10-3|NA|TRBJ2-5|many
TGTGCCATCAGTTCGGACCCTGAGGGGACCCAGTACTTC
CAISSDPEGTQYF
>TRBV20-1|TRBD1|TRBJ2-7|many
TGCAGTGCCCCCTTGGACAGGAACGAGCAGTACTTC
CSAPLDRNEQYF
>TRBV7-9|TRBD1|TRBJ1-6|NA
TGTGCCAGCAGCCCTTGGACAGGGCGAAGTTCACCCCTCCACTTT
CASSPWTGRSSPLHF
>TRBV28|NA|TRBJ1-1|many
TGTGCCATCCATCGGCGACGGGACACTGAAGCTTTCTTT
CAIHRRRDTEAFF
>TRBV28|TRBD1|TRBJ1-5|many
TGTGCCAGCAGTCAATACCGGGACAGGGTCAATCAGCCCCAGCATTTT
CASSQYRDRVNQPQHF